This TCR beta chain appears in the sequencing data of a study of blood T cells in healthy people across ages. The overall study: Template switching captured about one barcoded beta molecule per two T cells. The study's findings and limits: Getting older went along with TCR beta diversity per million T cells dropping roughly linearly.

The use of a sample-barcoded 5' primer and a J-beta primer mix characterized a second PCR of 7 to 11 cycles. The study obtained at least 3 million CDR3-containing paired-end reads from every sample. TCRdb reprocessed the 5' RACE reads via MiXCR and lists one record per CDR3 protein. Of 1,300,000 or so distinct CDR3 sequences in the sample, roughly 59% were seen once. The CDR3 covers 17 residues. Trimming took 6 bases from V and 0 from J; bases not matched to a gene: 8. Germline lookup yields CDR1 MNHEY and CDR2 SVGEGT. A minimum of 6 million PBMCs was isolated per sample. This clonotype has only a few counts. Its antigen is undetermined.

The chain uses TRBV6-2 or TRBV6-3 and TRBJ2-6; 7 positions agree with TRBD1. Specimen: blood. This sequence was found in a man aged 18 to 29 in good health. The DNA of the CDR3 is TGTGCCAGCAGCAAAAGGACAGGACACTCTGGGGCCAACGTCCTGACTTTC. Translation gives CASSKRTGHSGANVLTF.